This T cell receptor (beta chain) was sequenced for a study of T cells in Graves' hyperthyroidism and ophthalmopathy. Whole-study context: Peripheral blood collection took place at initial diagnosis, before any treatment.

Study results and caveats: Expanded thyroid clonotypes (above 0.001) were mostly also found in blood.

Amplified TCR beta CDR3 regions derived from RNA transcripts. The HTBI primer set drove a first-round RT-PCR of the TCR CDR3. Each CDR3 protein is one row after TCRdb ran MiXCR on the multiplex PCR reads. The data hold some 760,000 distinct CDR3 sequences, with around 15% observed a single time. This clonotype was counted at least ten times. What it recognizes is unknown. The clonotype comes from a woman between 18 and 29 years old with Graves' hyperthyroidism. The sample was blood.

CDR3 in amino acids: CAWSPGSASTDTQYF. CDR3 nucleotide sequence: TGTGCCTGGAGTCCCGGGTCTGCTAGCACAGATACGCAGTATTTT. The chain uses TRBV30 and TRBJ2-3; no clear D gene. Germline CDR1 is GTSNPN and CDR2 is SVGIG (reference sequence). The CDR3 is made up of 15 amino acids. Trimming cost V 2 bases and J 0 bases, with 12 bases left between them. The full variable domain, with the rest looked up from reference TRBV30 and TRBJ2-3, is SQTIHQWPATLVQPVGSPLSLECTVEGTSNPNLYWYRQAAGRGLQLLFYSVGIGQISSEVPQNLSASRPQDRQFILSSKKLLLSDSGFYLCAWSPGSASTDTQYFGPGTRLTVL.